These T cell receptor beta chains were read from a single sample in a study of cytomegalovirus exposure and HLA in healthy donors. Libraries were prepared by immunoSEQ multiplex PCR; TCRdb keeps only in-frame clonotypes and omits some of them. The sample comprises roughly 150,000 clones, around 68% of which are singletons, and 8% to 13% rests with the top ten. Material for sequencing was PBMCs. The receptor set was obtained from a man aged 25-45 years in good health and CMV-seropositive. Both conserved end residues are part of each CDR3. The D gene is left open where the match is weak. Clone size is stated in some rows and not others, as once, few, many or a class when expanded.

TRBD2 . TRBJ2-7 TRBV5-1 TGCGCCAGCAGCTCAGCCCCGGGGGGGGCGTACGAGCAGTACTTC CASSSAPGGAYEQYF
. . TRBJ1-2 TRBV6-1 TGTGCCAGCCGGGAGGGGACGGGGGCCTATGGCTACACCTTC CASREGTGAYGYTF
TRBD1 few TRBJ2-3 TRBV19 TGTGCCAGTAGAAAGGTACAGGGGGCGACAGATACGCAGTATTTT CASRKVQGATDTQYF
. . TRBJ2-1 TRBV7-2 TGTGCCAGCAGCTTAGGTCTACTTACTGAGCAGTTCTTC CASSLGLLTEQFF
TRBD1 few TRBJ2-1 TRBV25-1 TGTGCCAGCTTCGGGATTCTTTTCGGACAGGGGACCAATGAGCAGTTCTTC CASFGILFGQGTNEQFF
TRBD1 . TRBJ1-2 TRBV19 TGTGCCAGTACCCTAGACAGGGGGCACTCGGGTGGCTACACCTTC CASTLDRGHSGGYTF
. few TRBJ2-1 TRBV6-1 TGTGCCAGCAGGCAGGAGCGGAATGAGCAGTTCTTC CASRQERNEQFF
TRBD1 . TRBJ2-1 TRBV6-6 TGTGCCAGCAGACCGGGACAGGGAGGCATGAATGAGCAGTTCTTC CASRPGQGGMNEQFF
. . TRBJ2-7 TRBV7-8 TGTGCCAGCAGGGAGTCCACCGGCGAGCAGTACTTC CASRESTGEQYF
TRBD1 . TRBJ1-2 TRBV6-5 TGTGCCAGCAGGACCGGGACAGAACCCAACTATGGCTACACCTTC CASRTGTEPNYGYTF
TRBD1 . TRBJ2-7 TRBV19 TGTGCCAGTAGTACATACAGGGGTCCCTACGAGCAGTACTTC CASSTYRGPYEQYF
TRBD1 . TRBJ2-3 TRBV7-2 TGTGCCAGCAGCCCGGACAGGGGGCGGGCGGATACGCAGTATTTT CASSPDRGRADTQYF
TRBD1 . TRBJ1-4 TRBV10-3 TGTGCCATCAGCCGGACAGGGAAGGCCGATGAAAAACTGTTTTTT CAISRTGKADEKLFF
TRBD2 . TRBJ2-1 TRBV6-1 TGTGCCAGCAGTGATCAGTCCGGGACTAGCAATGAGCAGTTCTTC CASSDQSGTSNEQFF
. few TRBJ2-7 TRBV7-2 TGTGCCAGCAGCACGGACTACCCCTACGAGCAGTACTTC CASSTDYPYEQYF
TRBD1 once TRBJ1-2 TRBV5-6 TGTGCCAGCAGCTTGGCCGGGACAGTTAATTATGGCTACACCTTC CASSLAGTVNYGYTF
TRBD2 . TRBJ2-1 TRBV4-1 TGCGCCAGCAGCCGGCACAGCGGGGGTTCCTACAATGAGCAGTTCTTC CASSRHSGGSYNEQFF
. . TRBJ1-1 TRBV7-9 TGTGCCAGCAGCCGAATTACAGGGAGAGGAGCTTTCTTT CASSRITGRGAFF
. once TRBJ2-1 TRBV7-3 TGTGCCAGCAGCTCCGTGGGGGGTAGGGGAAACAATGAGCAGTTCTTC CASSSVGGRGNNEQFF
TRBD2 . TRBJ2-5 TRBV6-5 TGTGCCAGCAGTTACTCTAGCGGGGACCAAGAGACCCAGTACTTC CASSYSSGDQETQYF
TRBD2 . TRBJ2-7 TRBV6-5 TGTGCCAGCAGCACGGGGGGAGAGCGCGAGCAGTACTTC CASSTGGEREQYF
TRBD2 once TRBJ2-7 TRBV13 TGTGCCAGCAGCTCGGGGGGATACGAGCAGTACTTC CASSSGGYEQYF
. few TRBJ2-5 TRBV7-9 TGTGCCAGCAGCCCGAAAGACTATAGACAAGAGACCCAGTACTTC CASSPKDYRQETQYF
TRBD1 . TRBJ2-4 TRBV5-1 TGCGCCAGCAGCCCCGGACAGGGGAACATTCAGTACTTC CASSPGQGNIQYF
. few TRBJ2-7 TRBV7-9 TGTGCCAGCACCAGCCCAAGACTGGCCTACGAGCAGTACTTC CASTSPRLAYEQYF
. . TRBJ2-7 TRBV4-1 TGCGCCAGCAGCCAACTTGCGACAAACTACGAGCAGTACTTC CASSQLATNYEQYF
TRBD2 . TRBJ2-5 TRBV6-1 TGTGCCAGCAGTCGGACTAGCGGAAGCCAAGAGACCCAGTACTTC CASSRTSGSQETQYF
. few TRBJ2-3 TRBV2 TGTGCCAGCAGACTACAGGGTATGGGCACAGATACGCAGTATTTT CASRLQGMGTDTQYF
. . TRBJ2-1 TRBV11-2 TGTGCCAGCAGCTTAGGGGTTGTAGACAGCAATGAGCAGTTCTTC CASSLGVVDSNEQFF
. few TRBJ2-1 TRBV6-6 TGTGCCAGCAGTTACTCCCCCGGGAGTGAGCAGTTCTTC CASSYSPGSEQFF
. . TRBJ2-1 TRBV30 TGTGCCTGGAGGTTCACTTACAATGAGCAGTTCTTC CAWRFTYNEQFF
. once TRBJ1-6 TRBV5-5 TGTGCCAGCGGAACACAGGGAATTTCACCCCTCCACTTT CASGTQGISPLHF
TRBD1 . TRBJ2-2 TRBV2 TGTGCCAGCAGTGAATTGAGTACAGGGGGCACCGGGGAGCTGTTTTTT CASSELSTGGTGELFF
. once TRBJ2-1 TRBV11-2 TGTGCCAGCAGCTTAGGTACAGGAACCTACAATGAGCAGTTCTTC CASSLGTGTYNEQFF
TRBD1 . TRBJ2-1 TRBV28 TGTGCCATCGTCGGACAGGGGGCCTATGAGCAGTTCTTC CAIVGQGAYEQFF
. . TRBJ2-7 TRBV6-6 TGTGCCGGCACCGCGCTTCTGGGGACACCGAACTACGAGCAGTACTTC CAGTALLGTPNYEQYF
. . TRBJ1-1 TRBV29-1 TGCAGCGTTGACAGGGTCGGGGGCACTGAAGCTTTCTTT CSVDRVGGTEAFF
. . TRBJ2-7 TRBV7-2 TGTGCCAGCAGCTTAGTGGGGCGGGACTACGAGCAGTACTTC CASSLVGRDYEQYF
. once TRBJ1-1 TRBV10-3 TGCGCCAGCCAGACAAACGTCAATGAAGCTTTCTTT CASQTNVNEAFF
. . TRBJ1-1 TRBV6-1 TGTGCCAGCAGTGAAGCGCTGGGACAAGGCCCCATGAACACTGAAGCTTTCTTT CASSEALGQGPMNTEAFF
TRBD1 few TRBJ1-3 TRBV6-1 TGTGCCAGCAGTGGGGACAGAGGTTTTGGAAACACCATATATTTT CASSGDRGFGNTIYF
. . TRBJ1-5 TRBV27 TGTGCCAGCAGTTTATTGGCGGGGCTCAATCAGCCCCAGCATTTT CASSLLAGLNQPQHF
. . TRBJ1-3 TRBV7-2 TGTGCCAGCAGCACACAAGAAATCTCTGGAAACACCATATATTTT CASSTQEISGNTIYF
. few TRBJ1-4 TRBV28 TGTGCCAGCAGTGTCTCGGGGGGGGGAGGTGAAAAACTGTTTTTT CASSVSGGGGEKLFF
. many TRBJ1-3 TRBV27 TGTGCCAGCAGTCCCCTGCGCTCTGGAAACACCATATATTTT CASSPLRSGNTIYF
TRBD2 once TRBJ2-7 TRBV27 TGTGCCAGCAGTCCAGCGGGAGTATCCTACGAGCAGTACTTC CASSPAGVSYEQYF
TRBD2 . TRBJ2-3 TRBV7-8 TGTGCCAGCGCGGGAGGAGGGTCAGATACGCAGTATTTT CASAGGGSDTQYF
TRBD2 few TRBJ2-3 TRBV7-3 TGTGCCAGCAGCTTAAATAGCGGGAGTACGGCAGATACGCAGTATTTT CASSLNSGSTADTQYF
. . TRBJ2-4 TRBV6-1 TGTGCCAGCAGTGAATCCGGGATATTGGGGTTGATTCAGTACTTC CASSESGILGLIQYF
. . TRBJ2-2 TRBV7-6 TGTGCCAGCAGCTTAGCCCCGGCAGGCACCGGGGAGCTGTTTTTT CASSLAPAGTGELFF
TRBD1 . TRBJ1-5 TRBV28 TGTGCCAGCAGTTTATACCCAGGGGGCGAGGGAAGGGGCAATCAGCCCCAGCATTTT CASSLYPGGEGRGNQPQHF
TRBD1 . TRBJ2-7 TRBV2 TGTGCCAGCAGTGAGGGCCCTTCTACAGGGGACCACTACGAGCAGTACTTC CASSEGPSTGDHYEQYF